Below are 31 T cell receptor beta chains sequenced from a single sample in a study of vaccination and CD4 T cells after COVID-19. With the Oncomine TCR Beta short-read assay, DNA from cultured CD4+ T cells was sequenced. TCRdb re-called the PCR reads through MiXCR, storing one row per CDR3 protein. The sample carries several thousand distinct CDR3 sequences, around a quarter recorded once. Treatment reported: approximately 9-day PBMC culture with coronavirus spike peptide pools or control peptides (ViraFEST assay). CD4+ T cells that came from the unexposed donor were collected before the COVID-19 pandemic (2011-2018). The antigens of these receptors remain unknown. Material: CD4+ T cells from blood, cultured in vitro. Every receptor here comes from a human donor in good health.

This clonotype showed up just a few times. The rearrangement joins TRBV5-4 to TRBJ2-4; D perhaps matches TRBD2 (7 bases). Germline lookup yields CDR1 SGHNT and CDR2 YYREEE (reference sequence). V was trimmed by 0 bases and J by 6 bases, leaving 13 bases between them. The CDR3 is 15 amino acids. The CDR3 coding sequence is TGTGCCAGCAGCTTGGATGGGGGGGCCTTAAACATTCAGTACTTC. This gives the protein CASSLDGGALNIQYF.

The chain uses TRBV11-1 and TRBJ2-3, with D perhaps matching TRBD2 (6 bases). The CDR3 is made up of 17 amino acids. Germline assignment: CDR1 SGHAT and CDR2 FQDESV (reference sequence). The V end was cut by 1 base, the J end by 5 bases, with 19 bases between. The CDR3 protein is CASSLEQVNRGLDTQYF. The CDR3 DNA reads TGTGCCAGCAGCTTAGAACAAGTTAATCGGGGGTTAGATACGCAGTATTTT. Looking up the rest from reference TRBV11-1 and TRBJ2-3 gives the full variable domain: EAEVAQSPRYKITEKSQAVAFWCDPISGHATLYWYRQILGQGPELLVQFQDESVVDDSQLPKDRFSAERLKGVDSTLKIQPAELGDSAMYLCASSLEQVNRGLDTQYFGPGTRLTVL.

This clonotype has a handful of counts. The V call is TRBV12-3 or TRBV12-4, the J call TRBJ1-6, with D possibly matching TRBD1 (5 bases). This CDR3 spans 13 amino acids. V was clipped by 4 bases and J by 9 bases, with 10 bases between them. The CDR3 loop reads CASSSRGGSPLHF. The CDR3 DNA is TGTGCCAGCAGTTCTAGGGGAGGTTCACCCCTCCACTTT.

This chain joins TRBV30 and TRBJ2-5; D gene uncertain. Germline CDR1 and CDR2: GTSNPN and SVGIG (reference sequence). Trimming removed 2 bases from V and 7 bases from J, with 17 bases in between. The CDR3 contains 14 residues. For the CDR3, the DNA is TGTGCCTGGAGTCCCCAGAGATGGTCAGGGACCCAGTACTTC. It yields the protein CAWSPQRWSGTQYF.

For the CDR3, the DNA is TGTGCCAGCAGCGCTGGGACGGTAGCCTACGAGCAGTACTTC. It specifies CASSAGTVAYEQYF. The chain carries TRBV9 and TRBJ2-7; D possibly uses TRBD1 or TRBD2 (5 bases each). CDR1 and CDR2 (germline): SGDLS, YYNGEE. This CDR3 is built from 14 residues. V was cut by 3 bases and J by 2 bases, with 12 bases left in between. Full variable domain (outside the CDR3, taken from reference TRBV9 and TRBJ2-7): DSGVTQTPKHLITATGQRVTLRCSPRSGDLSVYWYQQSLDQGLQFLIQYYNGEERAKGNILERFSAQQFPDLHSELNLSSLELGDSALYFCASSAGTVAYEQYFGPGTRLTVT.

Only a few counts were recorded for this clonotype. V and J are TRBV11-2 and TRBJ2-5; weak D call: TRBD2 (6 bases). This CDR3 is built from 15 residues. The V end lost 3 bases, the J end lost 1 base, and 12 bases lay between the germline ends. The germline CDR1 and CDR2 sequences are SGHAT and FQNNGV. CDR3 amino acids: CASSFSFGGQETQYF. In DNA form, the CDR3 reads TGTGCCAGCAGCTTTTCATTCGGGGGCCAAGAGACCCAGTACTTC.

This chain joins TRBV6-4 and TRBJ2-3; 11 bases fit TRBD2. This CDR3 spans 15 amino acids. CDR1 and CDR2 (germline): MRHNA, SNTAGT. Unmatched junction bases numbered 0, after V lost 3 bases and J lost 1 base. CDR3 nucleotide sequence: TGTGCCAGCAGTGAGACTAGCGGGGGCACAGATACGCAGTATTTT. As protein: CASSETSGGTDTQYF.

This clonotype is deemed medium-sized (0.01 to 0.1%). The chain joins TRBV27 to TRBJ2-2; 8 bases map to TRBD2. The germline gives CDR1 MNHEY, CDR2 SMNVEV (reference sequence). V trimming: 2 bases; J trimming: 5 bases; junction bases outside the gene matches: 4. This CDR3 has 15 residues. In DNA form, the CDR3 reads TGTGCCAGCAGTTTAGGGGCGGGGGGAACCGGGGAGCTGTTTTTT. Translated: CASSLGAGGTGELFF.

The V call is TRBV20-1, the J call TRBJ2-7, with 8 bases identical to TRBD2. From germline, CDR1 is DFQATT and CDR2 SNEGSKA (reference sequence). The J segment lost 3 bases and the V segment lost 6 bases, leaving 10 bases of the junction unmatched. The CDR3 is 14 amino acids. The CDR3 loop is CSAAYGGGYYEQYF. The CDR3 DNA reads TGCAGTGCCGCCTACGGCGGGGGGTACTACGAGCAGTACTTC.

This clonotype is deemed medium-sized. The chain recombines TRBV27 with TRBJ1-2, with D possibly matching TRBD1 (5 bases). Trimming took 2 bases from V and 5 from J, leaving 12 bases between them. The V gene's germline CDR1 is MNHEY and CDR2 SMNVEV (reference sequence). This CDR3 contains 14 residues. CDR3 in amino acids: CASSLDRGKYGYTF. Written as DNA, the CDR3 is TGTGCCAGCAGTTTAGATAGGGGAAAGTATGGCTACACCTTC.

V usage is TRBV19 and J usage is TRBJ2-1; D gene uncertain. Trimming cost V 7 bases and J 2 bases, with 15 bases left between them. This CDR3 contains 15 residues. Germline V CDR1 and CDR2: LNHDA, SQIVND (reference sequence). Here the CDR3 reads CASTATGDAYNEQFF. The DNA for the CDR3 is TGTGCCAGTACCGCGACTGGGGATGCCTACAATGAGCAGTTCTTC.

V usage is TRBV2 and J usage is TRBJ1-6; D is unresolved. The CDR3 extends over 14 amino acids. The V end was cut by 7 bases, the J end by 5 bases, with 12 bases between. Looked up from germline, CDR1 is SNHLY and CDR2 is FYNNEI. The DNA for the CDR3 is TGTGCCAGCATGCCCGCCATTAATAATTCACCCCTCCACTTT. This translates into CASMPAINNSPLHF.

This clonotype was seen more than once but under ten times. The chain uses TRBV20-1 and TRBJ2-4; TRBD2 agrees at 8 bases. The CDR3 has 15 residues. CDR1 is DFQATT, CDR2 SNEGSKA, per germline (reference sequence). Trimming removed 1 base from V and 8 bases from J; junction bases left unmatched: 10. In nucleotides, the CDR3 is TGCAGTGCTAGAGTAAGAGCGGGGGCTCAGGACATTCAGTACTTC. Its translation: CSARVRAGAQDIQYF.

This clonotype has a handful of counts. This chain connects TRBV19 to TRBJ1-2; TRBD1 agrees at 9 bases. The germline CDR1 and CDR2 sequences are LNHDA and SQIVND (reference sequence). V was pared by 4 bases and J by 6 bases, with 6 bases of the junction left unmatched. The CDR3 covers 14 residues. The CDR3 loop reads CASSNVDRGNGYTF. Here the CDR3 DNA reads TGTGCCAGTAGTAATGTAGACAGGGGGAATGGCTACACCTTC.

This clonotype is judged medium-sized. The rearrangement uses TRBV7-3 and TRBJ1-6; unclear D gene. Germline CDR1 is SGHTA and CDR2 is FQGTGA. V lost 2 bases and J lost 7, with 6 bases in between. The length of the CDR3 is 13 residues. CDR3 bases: TGTGCCAGCAGCTTATTGATGAATTCACCCCTCCACTTT. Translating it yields CASSLLMNSPLHF. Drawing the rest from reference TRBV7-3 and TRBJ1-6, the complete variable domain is GAGVSQTPSNKVTEKGKYVELRCDPISGHTALYWYRQSLGQGPEFLIYFQGTGAADDSGLPNDRFFAVRPEGSVSTLKIQRTERGDSAVYLCASSLLMNSPLHFGNGTRLTVT.

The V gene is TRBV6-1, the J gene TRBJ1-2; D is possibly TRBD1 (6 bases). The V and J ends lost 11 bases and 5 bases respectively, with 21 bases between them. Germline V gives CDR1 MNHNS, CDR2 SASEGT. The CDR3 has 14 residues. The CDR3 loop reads CASADIRGWYGYTF. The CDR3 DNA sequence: TGTGCCTCAGCGGACATCAGGGGTTGGTATGGCTACACCTTC.

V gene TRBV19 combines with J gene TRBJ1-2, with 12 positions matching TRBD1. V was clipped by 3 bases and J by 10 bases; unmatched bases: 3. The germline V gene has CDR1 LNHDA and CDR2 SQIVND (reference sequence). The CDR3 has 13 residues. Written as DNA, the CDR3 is TGTGCCAGTAGTATGGGACAGGGGGCGGTCTACACCTTC. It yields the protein CASSMGQGAVYTF.

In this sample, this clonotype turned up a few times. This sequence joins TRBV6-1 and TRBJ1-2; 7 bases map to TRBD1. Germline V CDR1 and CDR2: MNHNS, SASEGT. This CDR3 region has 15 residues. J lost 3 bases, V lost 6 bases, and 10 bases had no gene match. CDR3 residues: CASSRTGLGDYGYTF. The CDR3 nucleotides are TGTGCCAGCAGCAGGACAGGTCTGGGGGACTATGGCTACACCTTC.

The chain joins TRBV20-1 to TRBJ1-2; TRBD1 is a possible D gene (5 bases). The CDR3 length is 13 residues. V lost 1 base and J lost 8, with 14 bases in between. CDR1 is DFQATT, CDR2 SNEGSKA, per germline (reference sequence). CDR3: CSARGAGRDGYTF. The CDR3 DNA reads TGCAGTGCTAGAGGGGCAGGGAGGGACGGCTACACCTTC.

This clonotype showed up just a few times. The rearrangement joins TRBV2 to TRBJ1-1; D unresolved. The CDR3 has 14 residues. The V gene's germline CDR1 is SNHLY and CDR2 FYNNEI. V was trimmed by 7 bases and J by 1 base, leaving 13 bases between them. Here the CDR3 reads CASMRENWNTEAFF. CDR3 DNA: TGTGCCAGCATGAGGGAGAATTGGAACACTGAAGCTTTCTTT.

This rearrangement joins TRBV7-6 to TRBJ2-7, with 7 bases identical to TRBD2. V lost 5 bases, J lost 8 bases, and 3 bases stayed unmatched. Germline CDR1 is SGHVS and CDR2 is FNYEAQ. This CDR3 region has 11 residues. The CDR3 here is CASSGGGKQYF. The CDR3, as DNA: TGTGCCAGCAGCGGGGGGGGGAAGCAGTACTTC.

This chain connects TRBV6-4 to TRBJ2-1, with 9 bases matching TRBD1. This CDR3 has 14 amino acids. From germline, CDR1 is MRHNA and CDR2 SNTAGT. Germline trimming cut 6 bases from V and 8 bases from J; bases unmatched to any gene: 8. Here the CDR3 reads CASSIYTGGYEQFF. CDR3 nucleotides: TGTGCCAGCAGCATTTACACAGGGGGCTATGAGCAGTTCTTC.

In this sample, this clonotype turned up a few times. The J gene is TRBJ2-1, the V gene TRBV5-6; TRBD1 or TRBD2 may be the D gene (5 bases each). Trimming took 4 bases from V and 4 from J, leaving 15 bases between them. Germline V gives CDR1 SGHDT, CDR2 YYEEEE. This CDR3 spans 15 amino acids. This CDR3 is CASSVGPNPYNEQFF. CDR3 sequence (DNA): TGTGCCAGCAGCGTGGGACCGAATCCGTACAATGAGCAGTTCTTC.

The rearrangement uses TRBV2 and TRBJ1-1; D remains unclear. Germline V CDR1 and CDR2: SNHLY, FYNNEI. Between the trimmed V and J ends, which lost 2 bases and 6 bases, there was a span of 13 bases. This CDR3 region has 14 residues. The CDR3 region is CASSEKEGSPEAFF. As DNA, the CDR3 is TGTGCCAGCAGTGAAAAGGAGGGAAGCCCTGAAGCTTTCTTT. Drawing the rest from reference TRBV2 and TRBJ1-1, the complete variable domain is EPEVTQTPSHQVTQMGQEVILRCVPISNHLYFYWYRQILGQKVEFLVSFYNNEISEKSEIFDDQFSVERPDGSNFTLKIRSTKLEDSAMYFCASSEKEGSPEAFFGQGTRLTVV.

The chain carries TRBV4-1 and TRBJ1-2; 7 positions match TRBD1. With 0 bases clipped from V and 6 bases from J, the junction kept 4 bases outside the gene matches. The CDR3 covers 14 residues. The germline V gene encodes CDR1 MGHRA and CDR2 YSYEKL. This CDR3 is CASSQDRQGHGYTF. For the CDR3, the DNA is TGCGCCAGCAGCCAAGATCGACAGGGACATGGCTACACCTTC.

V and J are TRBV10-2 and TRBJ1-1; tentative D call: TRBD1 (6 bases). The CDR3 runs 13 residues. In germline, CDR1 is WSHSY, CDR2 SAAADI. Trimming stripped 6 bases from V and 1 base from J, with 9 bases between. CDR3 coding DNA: TGCGCCAGCAGCCCACAGGGGAACACTGAAGCTTTCTTT. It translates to CASSPQGNTEAFF.

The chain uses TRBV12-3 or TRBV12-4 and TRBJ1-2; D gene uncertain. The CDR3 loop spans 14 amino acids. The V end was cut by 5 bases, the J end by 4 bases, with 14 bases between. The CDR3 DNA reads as TGTGCCAGCAGTAGCCCCCAGAAGAGCTATGGCTACACCTTC. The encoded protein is CASSSPQKSYGYTF.

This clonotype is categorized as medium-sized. The CDR3 loop reads CASSQGNDITSYSPLHF. CDR3 bases: TGTGCCAGCAGCCAAGGGAACGACATTACAAGCTACTCACCCCTCCACTTT. The chain combines TRBV4-2 with TRBJ1-6; no clear D. The CDR3 extends over 17 amino acids. V dropped 1 base and J dropped 10 bases, with 20 bases sitting between them. Germline assignment: CDR1 LGHNA and CDR2 YNFKEQ.

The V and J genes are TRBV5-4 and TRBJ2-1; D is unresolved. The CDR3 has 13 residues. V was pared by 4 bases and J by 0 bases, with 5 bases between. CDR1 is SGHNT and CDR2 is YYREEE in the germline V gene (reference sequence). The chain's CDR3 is CASSEASYNEQFF. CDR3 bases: TGTGCCAGCAGCGAGGCCTCCTACAATGAGCAGTTCTTC. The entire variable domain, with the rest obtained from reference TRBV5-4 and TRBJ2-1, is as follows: ETGVTQSPTHLIKTRGQQVTLRCSSQSGHNTVSWYQQALGQGPQFIFQYYREEENGRGNFPPRFSGLQFPNYSSELNVNALELDDSALYLCASSEASYNEQFFGPGTRLTVL.

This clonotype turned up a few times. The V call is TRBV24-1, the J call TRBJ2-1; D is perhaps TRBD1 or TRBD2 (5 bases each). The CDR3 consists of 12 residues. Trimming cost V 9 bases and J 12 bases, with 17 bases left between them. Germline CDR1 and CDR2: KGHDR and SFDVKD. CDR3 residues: CATQGEGSVQFF. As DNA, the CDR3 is TGTGCCACCCAGGGTGAGGGTAGTGTGCAGTTCTTC.

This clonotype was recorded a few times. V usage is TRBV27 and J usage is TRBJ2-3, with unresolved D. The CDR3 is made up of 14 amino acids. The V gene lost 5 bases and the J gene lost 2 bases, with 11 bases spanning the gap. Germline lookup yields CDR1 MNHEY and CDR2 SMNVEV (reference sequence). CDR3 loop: CASSRGFNTDTQYF. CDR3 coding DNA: TGTGCCAGCAGTCGAGGATTTAACACAGATACGCAGTATTTT.